This entry lists 8 T cell receptor beta chains sequenced from one sample in a study of T cell responses to AZD1222 COVID-19 vaccine. Sequenced by immunoSEQ multiplex PCR; TCRdb stores in-frame clones only, minus some. In the table there are about 85,000 clones, approximately 88% of which are singletons. This sample comprised peripheral blood, obtained on day 0 of AZD1222 vaccination. These receptors all stem from an adult in good health.

This chain connects TRBV11-2 to TRBJ2-3; D may be TRBD2 (5 bases). The CDR3 is 15 residues long. Germline V CDR1 and CDR2: SGHAT, FQNNGV. The ends were cut back, 4 bases at V and 4 bases at J, with 15 bases in the middle. CDR3 amino acids: CASSSRTRRADTQYF. The CDR3 DNA reads as TGTGCCAGCAGCTCTAGGACCCGGCGGGCAGATACGCAGTATTTT.

The chain couples TRBV7-9 to TRBJ1-2, with no clear D. Between the trimmed V and J ends, which lost 2 bases and 5 bases, there was a span of 9 bases. Germline V gene sequence: CDR1 SEHNR, CDR2 FQNEAQ (reference sequence). The CDR3 extends over 13 amino acids. The CDR3 DNA follows: TGTGCCAGCAGCTTACCAGGCGCATATGGCTACACCTTC. It specifies CASSLPGAYGYTF.

V usage is TRBV7-9 and J usage is TRBJ1-5, with D uncertain. Trimming shortened V by 1 base and J by 16 bases, and 14 bases separated the two germline ends. This CDR3 has 12 residues. The germline V gene has CDR1 SEHNR and CDR2 FQNEAQ (reference sequence). The CDR3 DNA reads TGTGCCAGCAGCTTAGGCGGGCAACCCGAACATTTT. It yields the protein CASSLGGQPEHF.

The chain joins TRBV9 to TRBJ1-3; D might be TRBD1 (5 bases). The CDR3 length is 15 residues. Germline assignment: CDR1 SGDLS and CDR2 YYNGEE. Trimming cost V 7 bases and J 0 bases, with 14 bases left between them. The CDR3, as DNA: TGTGCCAGCTCAGAAGGGACTTACTCTGGAAACACCATATATTTT. Protein product: CASSEGTYSGNTIYF.

This clone appeared once. This chain uses TRBV3-1 (or the pseudogene TRBV3-2) with TRBJ2-7; either TRBD1 or TRBD2 may supply D (5 bases each). The germline V gene encodes CDR1 LGHDT and CDR2 YNNKEL (reference sequence). The length of the CDR3 is 15 residues. Trimming took 1 base from V and 2 from J, leaving 12 bases between them. CDR3 DNA sequence: TGTGCCAGCAGCCAAGGGGGTCAGGGACCCTACGAGCAGTACTTC. Its protein product is CASSQGGQGPYEQYF.

This clone was observed a few times. J is TRBJ2-1 and V is TRBV29-1, with D tentatively TRBD1 or TRBD2 (5 bases each). This CDR3 has 15 amino acids. The V and J ends lost 2 bases and 5 bases respectively, with 16 bases between them. The germline CDR1 and CDR2 sequences are SQVTM and ANQGSEA. The CDR3 region has the DNA TGCAGCGTTGAATCCAGGGAACAGCGGCACAATGAGCAGTTCTTC. Translating gives CSVESREQRHNEQFF.

V gene TRBV7-8 combines with J gene TRBJ1-2; D is unclear. The ends were cut back, 6 bases at V and 4 bases at J, with 21 bases in the middle. Per the germline V gene, CDR1 is SGHVS and CDR2 is FQNEAQ. CDR3 length: 16 amino acids. CDR3 sequence: CASSTDDQGRLYGYTF. DNA for the CDR3: TGTGCCAGCAGTACCGACGATCAAGGACGGCTCTATGGCTACACCTTC.

The J gene is TRBJ1-2, the V gene TRBV30, with D maybe TRBD1 (6 bases). V lost 0 bases and J lost 7, with 15 bases in between. Germline V gene sequence: CDR1 GTSNPN, CDR2 SVGIG (reference sequence). This CDR3 region has 14 residues. CDR3 sequence reads: CAWSVVGGASGYTF. DNA of the CDR3: TGTGCCTGGAGTGTAGTCGGGGGCGCTTCTGGCTACACCTTC.